The T cell receptor (beta chain) under discussion was sequenced for a study of T cell responses to AZD1222 COVID-19 vaccine. Study results and caveats: Most donors were white British and more were female, and clonal diversity was possibly underestimated. Repertoires were sampled only after the peak T cell response. The study identified only a handful of AZD1222 recipients as seropositive at baseline. In the spike-specific TCR repertoire, nearly half reportedly target unmutated variant regions.

The CDR3 has 13 residues. Germline V lookup: CDR1 SGHNT, CDR2 YYREEE (reference sequence). Assay: immunoSEQ multiplex PCR; the TCRdb copy retains only in-frame clones and omits some. The sample carries about 160,000 clones, 92% recorded once. This clone was picked up one time. What it recognizes is unknown. A junction boundary mismatches the germline segment, possibly from a read error. The chain joins TRBV5-4 to TRBJ2-5, with TRBD1 as a possible D gene (6 bases). This TCR derives from an adult in good health. The specimen was peripheral blood, collected on day 0 of MenACWY control vaccination. DNA of the CDR3: TGTGCCAGCAGCCACCCAGGGGCTCTTGCTGTCGACTTC. As protein: CASSHPGALAVDF.